This T cell receptor beta chain was sequenced in a study of blood T cell repertoires in COVID-19. The CDR3 is 15 amino acids. V was pared by 0 bases and J by 4 bases, with 9 bases between. Looked up from germline, CDR1 is KGHSH and CDR2 is LQKENI. The repertoire was sequenced with immunoSEQ multiplex PCR; TCRdb's copy has only in-frame clones and lacks some. The data show more than 85,000 clones, roughly 80% seen once. The sequenced material came from peripheral blood. This chain connects TRBV18 to TRBJ2-2; D perhaps matches TRBD2 (5 bases). The receptor's source is a woman aged 80 or older with acute or convalescent COVID-19. In DNA, the CDR3 is TGTGCCAGCTCACCACCGGAGGCAGTCACCGGGGAGCTGTTTTTT. It is translated as CASSPPEAVTGELFF.